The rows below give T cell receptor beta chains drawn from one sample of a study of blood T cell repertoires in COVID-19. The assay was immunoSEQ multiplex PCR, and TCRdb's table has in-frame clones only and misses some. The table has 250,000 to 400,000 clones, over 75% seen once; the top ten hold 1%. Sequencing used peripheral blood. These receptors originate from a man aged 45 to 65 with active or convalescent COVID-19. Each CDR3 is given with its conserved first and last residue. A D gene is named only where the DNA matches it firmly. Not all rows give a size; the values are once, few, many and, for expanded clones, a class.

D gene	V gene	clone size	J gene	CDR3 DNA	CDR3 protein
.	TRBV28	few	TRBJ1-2	TGTGCCAGCGGTGAGAACTATGGCTACACCTTC	CASGENYGYTF
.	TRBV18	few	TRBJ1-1	TGTGCCAGCTCACGGCAGGTTGAAGCTTTCTTT	CASSRQVEAFF
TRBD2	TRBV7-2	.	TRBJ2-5	TGTGCCAGCAGCCCTCCCGGGACTACCGCACAAGAGACCCAGTACTTC	CASSPPGTTAQETQYF
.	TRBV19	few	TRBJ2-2	TGTGCCAGTAGTAGCGGCACCGGGGAGCTGTTTTTT	CASSSGTGELFF
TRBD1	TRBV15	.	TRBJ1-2	TGTGCCACCAGCAGACACCGGACAGGGGAGGAGGATGGCTACACCTTC	CATSRHRTGEEDGYTF
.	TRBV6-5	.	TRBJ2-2	TGTGCCAGCAGTTCGACAGCCACCGGGGAGCTGTTTTTT	CASSSTATGELFF
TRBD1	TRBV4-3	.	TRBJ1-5	TGCGCCAGCAGCCAGCAAACCGGGACAGCGTACCAGCCCCAGCATTTT	CASSQQTGTAYQPQHF
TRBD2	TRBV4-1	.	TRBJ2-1	TGCGCCAGCAGCCAAGAGCCGATAGCGGGAGGGGACAATGAGCAGTTCTTC	CASSQEPIAGGDNEQFF
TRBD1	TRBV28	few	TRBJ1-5	TGTGCCAGTCAAACAGGGGTACGGAATCAGCCCCAGCATTTT	CASQTGVRNQPQHF
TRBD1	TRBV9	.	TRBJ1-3	TGTGCCAGCAGCCCCAGGGACAGGGGAAACACCATATATTTT	CASSPRDRGNTIYF
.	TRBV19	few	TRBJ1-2	TGTGCCAGTAGTATAGCAGGGGCCGGCTATGGCTACACCTTC	CASSIAGAGYGYTF
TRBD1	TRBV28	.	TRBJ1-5	TGTGCCAGCAGTTTAGGACAGGGGGTCTTTGGGCAGCCCCAGCATTTT	CASSLGQGVFGQPQHF
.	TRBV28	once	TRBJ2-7	TGTGCCAGCTCTACAGGACACCGCTACGAGCAGTACTTC	CASSTGHRYEQYF
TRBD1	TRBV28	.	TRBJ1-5	TGTGCCAGCAGTGCCGGACAGGGTGATCAGCCCCAGCATTTT	CASSAGQGDQPQHF
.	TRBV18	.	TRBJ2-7	TGTGCCAGCTCACCAAGCCAGGGGGGCGAGCAGTACTTC	CASSPSQGGEQYF
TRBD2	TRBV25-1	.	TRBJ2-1	TGTGCCAGCAGTGAAAGTCGGCGGGAGGGCCGCCATGAGCAGTTCTTC	CASSESRREGRHEQFF
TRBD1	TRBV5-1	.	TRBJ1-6	TGCGCCAGCAGTCTTCTTAAACAGGGGGATAATTCACCCCTCCACTTT	CASSLLKQGDNSPLHF
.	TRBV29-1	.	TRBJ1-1	TGCAGCGTCGTTACAGGGTTGAACACTGAAGCTTTCTTT	CSVVTGLNTEAFF
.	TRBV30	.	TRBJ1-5	TGTGCCTGGAGTCCTCTCGAGGGCGCGGGCAATCAGCCCCAGCATTTT	CAWSPLEGAGNQPQHF
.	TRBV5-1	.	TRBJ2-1	TGCGCCAGCAGCCGCCCAGGGGAGTCACTCTCCTACAATGAGCAGTTCTTC	CASSRPGESLSYNEQFF
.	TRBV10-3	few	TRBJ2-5	TGTGCCATCAGTGAGCCAGGGATCGTGGGCCAAGAGACCCAGTACTTC	CAISEPGIVGQETQYF
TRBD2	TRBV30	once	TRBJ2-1	TGTGCCTGGAGTACCTTGCGGGGCCGTCTTCCCGGGACTAGCACGGGGAATGAGCAGTTCTTC	CAWSTLRGRLPGTSTGNEQFF
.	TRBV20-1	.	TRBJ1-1	TGCAGATGCGGGGAGAACACTGAAGCTTTCTTT	CRCGENTEAFF
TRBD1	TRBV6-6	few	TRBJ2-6	TGTGCCAGCAGTCGAACAGGGGGCGCCTTTGGGGCCAACGTCCTGACTTTC	CASSRTGGAFGANVLTF
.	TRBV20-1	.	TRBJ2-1	TGCAGTGCTAGTAGGGTTAGCGGACCCGGGAATGAGCAGTTCTTC	CSASRVSGPGNEQFF
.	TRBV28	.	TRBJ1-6	TGTGCCAGCAGTTTATATAGCTCCTATAATTCACCCCTCCACTTT	CASSLYSSYNSPLHF
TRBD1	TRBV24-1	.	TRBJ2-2	TGTGCCACCAGTGATGACAGGGATAACACCGGGGAGCTGTTTTTT	CATSDDRDNTGELFF
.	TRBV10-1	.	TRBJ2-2	TGCGCCAGCGGGCAGACTCAGGGCAGCGGGGAGCTGTTTTTT	CASGQTQGSGELFF
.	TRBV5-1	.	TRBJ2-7	TGCGCCAGCAGCTTGGCATCAGGTTTCTCCTCCTACGAGCAGTACTTC	CASSLASGFSSYEQYF
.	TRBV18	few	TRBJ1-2	TGTGCCAGCTCACCTCAGACAGACATCCATGGCTACACCTTC	CASSPQTDIHGYTF
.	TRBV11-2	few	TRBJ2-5	TGTGCCAGCAGCTTTAGAACTCAAGAGACCCAGTACTTC	CASSFRTQETQYF
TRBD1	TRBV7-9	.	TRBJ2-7	TGTGCCAGCAGTGACGGGACAGGGGCCGACGAGCAGTACTTC	CASSDGTGADEQYF
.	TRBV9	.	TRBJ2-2	TGTGCCAGCAGCGTAGACAGCCTGACCGGGGAGCTGTTTTTT	CASSVDSLTGELFF
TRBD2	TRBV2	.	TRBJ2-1	TGTGCCAGCACCTTAGCCGGGACTAGCTCCTACAATGAGCAGTTCTTC	CASTLAGTSSYNEQFF
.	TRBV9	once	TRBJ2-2	TGTGCCAGCAGCGTAGCTCAAATAGGTTCGAGACAGACCGGGGAGCTGTTTTTT	CASSVAQIGSRQTGELFF
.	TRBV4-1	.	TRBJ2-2	TGCGCCAGCAGCCAAGGTTGGGGGCCCACCGGGGAGCTGTTTTTT	CASSQGWGPTGELFF
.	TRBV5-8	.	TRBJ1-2	TGTGCCTGCAGCATACAAAACTATGGCTACACCTTC	CACSIQNYGYTF
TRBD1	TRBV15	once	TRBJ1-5	TGTGCCACCAGCAGAGAAGGGACAGGGGGTAGCAATCAGCCCCAGCATTTT	CATSREGTGGSNQPQHF
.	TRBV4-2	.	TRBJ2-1	TGTGCCAGCAGCCAAGATGTAGAACTAGGGACAAGGAATGAGCAGTTCTTC	CASSQDVELGTRNEQFF
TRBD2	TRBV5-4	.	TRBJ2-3	TGTGCCAGCAGCTATACCCAAGGGGCTAGCGGGAGGGCGGATACGCAGTATTTT	CASSYTQGASGRADTQYF
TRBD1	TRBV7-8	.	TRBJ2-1	TGTGCCAGCAGCTTGTTTGGGGACAGGGGGCGCGCGAATGAGCAGTTCTTC	CASSLFGDRGRANEQFF
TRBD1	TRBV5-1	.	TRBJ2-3	TGCGCCAGCCGAGTGACAGGGGAGGACACAGATACGCAGTATTTT	CASRVTGEDTDTQYF
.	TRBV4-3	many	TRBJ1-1	TGCGCCAGCAGCCAAGATTCCCGGGCTGAAGCTTTCTTT	CASSQDSRAEAFF
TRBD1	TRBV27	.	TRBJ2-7	TGTGCCAGCAGTTTATACAGGGGTGCCTACGAGCAGTACTTC	CASSLYRGAYEQYF
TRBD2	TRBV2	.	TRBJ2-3	TGTGCCAGCAGCTCCGGGACTAGCGGGGGGGTCGATACGCAGTATTTT	CASSSGTSGGVDTQYF
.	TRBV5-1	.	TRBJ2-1	TGCGCCAGCAGCTTGGCCGCGGGGAGCTCCTACAATGAGCAGTTCTTC	CASSLAAGSSYNEQFF
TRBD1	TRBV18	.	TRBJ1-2	TGTGCCAGCTCACCCGGGGACAGTTCATATGGCTACACCTTC	CASSPGDSSYGYTF
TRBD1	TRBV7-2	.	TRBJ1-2	TGTGCCAGCAGCCCGGATACAGGGGCCGGCTATGGCTACACCTTC	CASSPDTGAGYGYTF
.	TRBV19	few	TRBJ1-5	TGTGCCAGTAGTTCCTCGACCCCACCGGGGAATCAGCCCCAGCATTTT	CASSSSTPPGNQPQHF
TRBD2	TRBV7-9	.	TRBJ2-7	TGTGCCAGCAGCCATCTCAGCGGGGGTAAATCCTACGAGCAGTACTTC	CASSHLSGGKSYEQYF
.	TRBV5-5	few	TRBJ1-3	TGTGCCAGCAGCTTGGGTCAAAGGGGCTCTGGAAACACCATATATTTT	CASSLGQRGSGNTIYF
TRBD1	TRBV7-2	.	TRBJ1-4	TGTGCCAGCAGCCCGCCCGGGACAGGGAGGGTAAAACTGTTTTTT	CASSPPGTGRVKLFF
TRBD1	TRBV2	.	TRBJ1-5	TGTGCCAGCAGTGTTAGACAGGGGCGCAATCAGCCCCAGCATTTT	CASSVRQGRNQPQHF
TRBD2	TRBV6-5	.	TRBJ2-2	TGTGCCAGCAGGCTGGGGGGGTCCGGGGAGCTGTTTTTT	CASRLGGSGELFF
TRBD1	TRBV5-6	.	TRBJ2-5	TGTGCCAGCAGCTTTGCAGGGGGAGAGACCCAGTACTTC	CASSFAGGETQYF
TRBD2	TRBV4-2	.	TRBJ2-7	TGTGCCAGCAGCCAAGGACTAGCTTCCTACGAGCAGTACTTC	CASSQGLASYEQYF
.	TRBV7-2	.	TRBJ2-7	TGTGCCAGCAGCTTAGCTGGAGGGTCCGTCTACGAGCAGTACTTC	CASSLAGGSVYEQYF